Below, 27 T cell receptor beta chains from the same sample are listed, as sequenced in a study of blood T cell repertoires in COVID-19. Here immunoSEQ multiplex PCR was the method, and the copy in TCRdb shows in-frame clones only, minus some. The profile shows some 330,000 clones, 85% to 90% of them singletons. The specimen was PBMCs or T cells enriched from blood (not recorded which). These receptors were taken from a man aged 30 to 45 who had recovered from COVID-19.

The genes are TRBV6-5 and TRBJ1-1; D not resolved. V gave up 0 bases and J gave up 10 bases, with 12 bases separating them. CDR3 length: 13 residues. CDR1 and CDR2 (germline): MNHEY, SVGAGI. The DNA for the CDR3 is TGTGCCAGCAGTTACTCTCGGGGTCGTGGAGCTTTCTTT. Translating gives CASSYSRGRGAFF.

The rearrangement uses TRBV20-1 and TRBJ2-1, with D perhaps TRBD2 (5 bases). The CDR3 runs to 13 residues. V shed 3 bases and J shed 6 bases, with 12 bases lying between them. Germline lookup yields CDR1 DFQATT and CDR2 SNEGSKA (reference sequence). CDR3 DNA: TGCAGTGCTAGTCAGCGGAACCTCAATGAGCAGTTCTTC. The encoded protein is CSASQRNLNEQFF.

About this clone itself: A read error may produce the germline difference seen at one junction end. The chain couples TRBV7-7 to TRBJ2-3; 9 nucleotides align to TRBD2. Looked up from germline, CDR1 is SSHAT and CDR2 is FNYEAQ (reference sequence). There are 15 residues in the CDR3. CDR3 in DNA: TGTGCTAGCAGTCTTGGGACTAGCTCGTCAGATACGCAGTATTTT. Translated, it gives CASSLGTSSSDTQYF.

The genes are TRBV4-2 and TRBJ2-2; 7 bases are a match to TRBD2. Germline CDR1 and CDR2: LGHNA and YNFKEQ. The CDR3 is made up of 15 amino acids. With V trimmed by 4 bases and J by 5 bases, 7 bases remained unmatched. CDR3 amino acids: CASSPWGGRTGELFF. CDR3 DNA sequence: TGTGCCAGCAGCCCATGGGGCGGGAGAACCGGGGAGCTGTTTTTT.

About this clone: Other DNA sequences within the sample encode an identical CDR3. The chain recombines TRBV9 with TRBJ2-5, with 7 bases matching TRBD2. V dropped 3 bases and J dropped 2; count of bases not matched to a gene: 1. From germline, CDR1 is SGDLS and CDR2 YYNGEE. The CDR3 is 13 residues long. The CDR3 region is CASSGGGQETQYF. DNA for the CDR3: TGTGCCAGCAGCGGGGGGGGTCAAGAGACCCAGTACTTC.

The CDR3 DNA sequence: TGTGCCAGCAAAGGGACAGCGAACACTGAAGCTTTCTTT. Translated, it gives CASKGTANTEAFF. This rearrangement joins TRBV27 to TRBJ1-1; the match to TRBD1 covers 7 bases. Germline CDR1 and CDR2: MNHEY and SMNVEV (reference sequence). V shed 7 bases, J shed 1 base, and the junction held 3 bases outside the gene matches. CDR3 length: 13 residues.

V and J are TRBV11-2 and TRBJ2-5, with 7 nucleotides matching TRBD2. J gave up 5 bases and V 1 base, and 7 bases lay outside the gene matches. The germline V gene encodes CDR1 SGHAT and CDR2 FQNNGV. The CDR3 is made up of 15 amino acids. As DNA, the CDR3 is TGTGCCAGCAGCTTAGTTGGGCAAGCGGGGGAGACCCAGTACTTC. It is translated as CASSLVGQAGETQYF. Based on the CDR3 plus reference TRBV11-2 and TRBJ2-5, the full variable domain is EAGVAQSPRYKIIEKRQSVAFWCNPISGHATLYWYQQILGQGPKLLIQFQNNGVVDDSQLPKDRFSAERLKGVDSTLKIQPAKLEDSAVYLCASSLVGQAGETQYFGPGTRLLVL.

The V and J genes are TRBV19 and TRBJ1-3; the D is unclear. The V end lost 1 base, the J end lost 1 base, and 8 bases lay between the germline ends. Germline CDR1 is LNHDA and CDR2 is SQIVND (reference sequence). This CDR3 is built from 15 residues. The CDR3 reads CASSIGRFSGNTIYF. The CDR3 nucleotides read TGTGCCAGTAGTATAGGTCGGTTTTCTGGAAACACCATATATTTT.

The CDR3 DNA reads as TGTGCCAGCAGCGCGGGACAGGGGGCGGCCGAGCAGTACTTC. Translating gives CASSAGQGAAEQYF. The rearrangement uses TRBV9 and TRBJ2-7, with 12 bases identical to TRBD1. Per the germline V gene, CDR1 is SGDLS and CDR2 is YYNGEE. This CDR3 contains 14 residues. J was trimmed by 6 bases and V by 3 bases; bases with no gene match: 4.

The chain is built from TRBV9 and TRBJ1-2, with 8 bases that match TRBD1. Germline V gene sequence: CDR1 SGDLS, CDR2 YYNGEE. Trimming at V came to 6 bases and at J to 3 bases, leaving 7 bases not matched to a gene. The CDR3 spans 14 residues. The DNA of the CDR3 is TGTGCCAGCACGCCCACGACAGGGGACTATGGCTACACCTTC. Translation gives CASTPTTGDYGYTF.

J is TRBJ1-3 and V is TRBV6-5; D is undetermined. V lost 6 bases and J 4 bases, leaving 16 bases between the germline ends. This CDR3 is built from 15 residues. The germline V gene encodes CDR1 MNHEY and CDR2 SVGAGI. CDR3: CASSFGWEEGNTIYF. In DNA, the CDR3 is TGTGCCAGCAGCTTCGGGTGGGAGGAGGGAAACACCATATATTTT.

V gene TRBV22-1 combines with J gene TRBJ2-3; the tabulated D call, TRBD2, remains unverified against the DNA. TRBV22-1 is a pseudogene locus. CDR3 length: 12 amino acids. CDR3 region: CPGSASEDTQYF. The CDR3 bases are TGTCCTGGGAGCGCGTCTGAGGATACGCAGTATTTT.

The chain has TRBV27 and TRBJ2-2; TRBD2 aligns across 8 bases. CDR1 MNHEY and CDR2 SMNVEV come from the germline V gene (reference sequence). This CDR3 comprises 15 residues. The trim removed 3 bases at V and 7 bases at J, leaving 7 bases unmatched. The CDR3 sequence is CASSFQGSGNGELFF. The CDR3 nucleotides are TGTGCCAGCAGTTTCCAGGGTAGCGGGAACGGGGAGCTGTTTTTT.

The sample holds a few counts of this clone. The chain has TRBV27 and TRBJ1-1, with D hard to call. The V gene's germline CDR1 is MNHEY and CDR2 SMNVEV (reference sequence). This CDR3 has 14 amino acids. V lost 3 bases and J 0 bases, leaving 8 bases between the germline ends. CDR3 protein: CASSLAGMNTEAFF. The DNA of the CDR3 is TGTGCCAGCAGTTTGGCGGGAATGAACACTGAAGCTTTCTTT.

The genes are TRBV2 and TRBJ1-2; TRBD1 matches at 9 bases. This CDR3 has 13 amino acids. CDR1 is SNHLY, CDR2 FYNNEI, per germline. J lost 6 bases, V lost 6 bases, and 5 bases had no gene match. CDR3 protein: CASRGTGPHGYTF. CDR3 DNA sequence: TGTGCCAGCAGGGGGACAGGGCCCCATGGCTACACCTTC.

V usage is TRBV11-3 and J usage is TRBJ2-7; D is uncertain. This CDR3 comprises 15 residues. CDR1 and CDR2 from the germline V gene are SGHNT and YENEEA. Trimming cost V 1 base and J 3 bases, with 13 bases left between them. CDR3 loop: CASSLAGGTRYEQYF. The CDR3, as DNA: TGTGCCAGCAGCTTAGCGGGTGGAACCCGCTACGAGCAGTACTTC.

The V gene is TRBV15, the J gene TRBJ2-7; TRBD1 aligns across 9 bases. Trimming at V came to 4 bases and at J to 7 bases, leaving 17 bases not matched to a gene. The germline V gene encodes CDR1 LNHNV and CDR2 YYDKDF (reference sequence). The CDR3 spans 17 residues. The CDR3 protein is CATSNPRPGQGRREQYF. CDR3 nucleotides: TGTGCCACCAGCAACCCTCGCCCGGGACAGGGAAGGAGAGAGCAGTACTTC.

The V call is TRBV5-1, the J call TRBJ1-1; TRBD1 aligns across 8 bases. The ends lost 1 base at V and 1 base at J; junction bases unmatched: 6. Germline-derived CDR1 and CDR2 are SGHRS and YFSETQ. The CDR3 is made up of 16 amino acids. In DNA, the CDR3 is TGCGCCAGCAGCTTGCCGCGACAGGGGCCGAACACTGAAGCTTTCTTT. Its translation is CASSLPRQGPNTEAFF.

CDR3 residues: CASRGGSYYGYTF. CDR3 nucleotides: TGCGCCAGCAGGGGGGGAAGTTACTATGGCTACACCTTC. V usage is TRBV10-2 and J usage is TRBJ1-2, with a possible D match to TRBD1 (5 bases). Germline loops: CDR1 WSHSY, CDR2 SAAADI. V gave up 6 bases and J gave up 3 bases, with 11 bases separating them. The CDR3 totals 13 residues.

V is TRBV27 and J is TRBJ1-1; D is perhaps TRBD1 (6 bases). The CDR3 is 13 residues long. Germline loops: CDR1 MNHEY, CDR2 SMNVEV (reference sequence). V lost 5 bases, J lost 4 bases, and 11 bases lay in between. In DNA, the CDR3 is TGTGCCAGCAGTCCTGGGGGCTTCACTGAAGCTTTCTTT. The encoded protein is CASSPGGFTEAFF.

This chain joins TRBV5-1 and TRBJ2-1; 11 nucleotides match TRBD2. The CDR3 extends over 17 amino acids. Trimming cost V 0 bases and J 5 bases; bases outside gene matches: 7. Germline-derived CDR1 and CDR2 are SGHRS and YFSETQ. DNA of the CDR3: TGCGCCAGCAGCTTGGGGTCTAGCGGGGGGCTCGACAATGAGCAGTTCTTC. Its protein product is CASSLGSSGGLDNEQFF.

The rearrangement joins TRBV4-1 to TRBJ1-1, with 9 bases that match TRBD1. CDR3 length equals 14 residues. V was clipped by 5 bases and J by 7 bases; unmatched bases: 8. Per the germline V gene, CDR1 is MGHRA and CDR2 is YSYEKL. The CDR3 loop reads CASSAPGTGIEAFF. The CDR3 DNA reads TGCGCCAGCAGCGCCCCCGGGACAGGGATTGAAGCTTTCTTT.

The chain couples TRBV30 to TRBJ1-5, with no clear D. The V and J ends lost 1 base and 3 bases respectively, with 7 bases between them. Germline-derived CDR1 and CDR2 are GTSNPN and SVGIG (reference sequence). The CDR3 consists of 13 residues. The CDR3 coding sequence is TGTGCCTGGAGTGACACGTCCAATCAGCCCCAGCATTTT. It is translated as CAWSDTSNQPQHF.

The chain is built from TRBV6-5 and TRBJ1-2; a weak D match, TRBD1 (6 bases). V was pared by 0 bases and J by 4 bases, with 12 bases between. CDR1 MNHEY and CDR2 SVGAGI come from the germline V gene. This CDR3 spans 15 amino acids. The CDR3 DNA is TGTGCCAGCAGTTACTCGTCGGGGGGGCCCTATGGCTACACCTTC. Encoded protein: CASSYSSGGPYGYTF.

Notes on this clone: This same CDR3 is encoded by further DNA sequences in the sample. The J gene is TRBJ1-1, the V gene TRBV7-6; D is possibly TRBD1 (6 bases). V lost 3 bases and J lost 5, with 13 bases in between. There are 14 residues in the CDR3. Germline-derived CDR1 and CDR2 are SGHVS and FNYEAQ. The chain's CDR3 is CASSLGRGNTEAFF. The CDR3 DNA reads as TGTGCCAGCAGCTTGGGCAGGGGAAATACTGAAGCTTTCTTT.

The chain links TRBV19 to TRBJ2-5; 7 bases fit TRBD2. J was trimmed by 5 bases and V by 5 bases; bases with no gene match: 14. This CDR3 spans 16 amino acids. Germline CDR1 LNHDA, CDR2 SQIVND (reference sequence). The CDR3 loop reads CASSSSQAGSQETQYF. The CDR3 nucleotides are TGTGCCAGTAGTTCCTCTCAAGCGGGATCGCAGGAGACCCAGTACTTC.

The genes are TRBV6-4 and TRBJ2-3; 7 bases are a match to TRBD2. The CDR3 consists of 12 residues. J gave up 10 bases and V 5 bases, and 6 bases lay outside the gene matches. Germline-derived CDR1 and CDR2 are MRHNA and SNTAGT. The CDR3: CASSPGLGAQYF. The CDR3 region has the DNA TGTGCCAGCAGTCCCGGACTAGGGGCGCAGTATTTT.